This entry lists 32 T cell receptor beta chains sequenced from one sample in a study of blood T cell repertoires in COVID-19 (dated by TCRdb to 2018 to 2020). Libraries were built with the immunoSEQ multiplex PCR assay. TCRdb obtained this table from immuneACCESS and retained in-frame rearrangements with V and J assigned. These tables miss some clones; where compared with another copy, unresolved V genes account for less than half of the shortfall, and the remainder is unexplained. For this sample there are fewer than 300,000 clones; around 88% appear just once. The ten largest clones represent roughly 8.6% of the sample. What was sequenced was PBMCs or T cells enriched from blood (not recorded which). These receptors came from a man between 40 and 49 years old who had recovered from COVID-19.

This chain links TRBV19 with TRBJ1-5; D uncertain. Germline CDR1 reads LNHDA; CDR2 reads SQIVND (reference sequence). V was clipped by 2 bases and J by 3 bases, with 14 bases between them. The CDR3 runs to 16 residues. CDR3: CASSISLGGFNQPQHF. CDR3 DNA sequence: TGTGCCAGTAGTATATCCCTGGGAGGGTTCAATCAGCCCCAGCATTTT. Looking up the rest from reference TRBV19 and TRBJ1-5 gives the full variable domain: DGGITQSPKYLFRKEGQNVTLSCEQNLNHDAMYWYRQDPGQGLRLIYYSQIVNDFQKGDIAEGYSVSREKKESFPLTVTSAQKNPTAFYLCASSISLGGFNQPQHFGDGTRLSIL.

DNA for the CDR3: TGTGCCAGCGGTAGCGGGAGGCACACCTACGAGCAGTACTTC. Its protein product is CASGSGRHTYEQYF. This chain joins TRBV28 and TRBJ2-7; 10 positions match TRBD2. Per the germline V gene, CDR1 is MDHEN and CDR2 is SYDVKM. The trim removed 8 bases at V and 2 bases at J, leaving 6 bases unmatched. The CDR3 sequence is 14 residues long.

Notes on this clone: Distinct nucleotide sequences in the sample also encode this CDR3. The V and J genes are TRBV7-8 and TRBJ1-1, with 8 bases that match TRBD1. V shed 5 bases, J shed 11 bases, and the junction held 10 bases outside the gene matches. Looked up from germline, CDR1 is SGHVS and CDR2 is FQNEAQ. The CDR3 consists of 13 residues. The CDR3, as DNA: TGTGCCAGCAGCATGGGCAAGGACAGGGTGGCTTTCTTT. It specifies CASSMGKDRVAFF.

The rearrangement joins TRBV27 to TRBJ2-7, with TRBD2 identical over 7 bases. The CDR3 is 15 amino acids. V dropped 1 base and J dropped 0; count of bases not matched to a gene: 3. CDR1 MNHEY and CDR2 SMNVEV come from the germline V gene (reference sequence). The CDR3 loop reads CASSLLGGSSYEQYF. CDR3 coding DNA: TGTGCCAGCAGTTTATTGGGGGGGAGCTCCTACGAGCAGTACTTC.

The CDR3 spells CASSSLNYGYTF. CDR3 bases: TGTGCCAGCAGCTCCCTTAACTATGGCTACACCTTC. This chain uses TRBV7-9 with TRBJ1-2; D ambiguous. V lost 4 bases and J lost 1, with 4 bases in between. The CDR3 spans 12 residues. Germline lookup yields CDR1 SEHNR and CDR2 FQNEAQ (reference sequence).

This chain's CDR3 is CASSLSVNEKLFF. The CDR3 DNA reads as TGTGCCAGTAGTCTGTCTGTTAATGAAAAACTGTTTTTT. The chain joins TRBV19 to TRBJ1-4; D unclear. The V gene's germline CDR1 is LNHDA and CDR2 SQIVND (reference sequence). Trimming removed 5 bases at V and 4 bases at J, with 8 bases between. The CDR3 contains 13 residues.

The chain joins TRBV15 to TRBJ1-3, with a tentative D call TRBD1 (5 bases). The CDR3 consists of 14 residues. The V and J ends lost 0 bases and 3 bases respectively, with 6 bases between them. Germline V gives CDR1 LNHNV, CDR2 YYDKDF (reference sequence). CDR3 region: CATSRDRGGNTIYF. As DNA, the CDR3 is TGTGCCACCAGCAGAGATAGGGGTGGAAACACCATATATTTT.

V usage is TRBV30 and J usage is TRBJ1-3; no firm D call. In germline, CDR1 is GTSNPN, CDR2 SVGIG (reference sequence). The CDR3 spans 13 residues. The V and J ends lost 6 bases and 0 bases respectively, with 9 bases between them. The CDR3 DNA reads TGTGCCTGCAGATTCGCCTCTGGAAACACCATATATTTT. Encoded protein: CACRFASGNTIYF.

Only one count was recorded for this clone. The rearrangement joins TRBV19 to TRBJ1-2; the D is unclear. The CDR3 length is 13 residues. V lost 6 bases, J lost 8 bases, and 16 bases lay in between. The germline gives CDR1 LNHDA, CDR2 SQIVND (reference sequence). The CDR3 sequence is CASSDSRTRGYTF. The CDR3 region has the DNA TGTGCCAGTAGCGACTCTAGAACTCGGGGCTACACCTTC.

This clone was seen many times. V usage is TRBV4-1 and J usage is TRBJ1-2; D not resolved. In germline, CDR1 is MGHRA, CDR2 YSYEKL. The V end was cut by 5 bases, the J end by 4 bases, with 20 bases between. CDR3 length equals 16 residues. The CDR3 region has the DNA TGCGCCAGCAGCTCGCCACTTAGGCGGGAGCTCTATGGCTACACCTTC. This translates into CASSSPLRRELYGYTF.

This rearrangement joins TRBV27 to TRBJ1-5; 7 bases fit TRBD1. CDR1 is MNHEY and CDR2 is SMNVEV in the germline V gene (reference sequence). The junction had 6 bases not matched to a gene; V was cut back by 5 bases and J by 5 bases. CDR3 length: 14 residues. The CDR3 here is CASSLRQGYQPQHF. DNA for the CDR3: TGTGCCAGCAGTCTACGACAGGGTTATCAGCCCCAGCATTTT.

The chain combines TRBV6-1 with TRBJ1-6, with D perhaps matching TRBD1 (5 bases). Trimming cost V 4 bases and J 10 bases, with 23 bases left between them. This CDR3 region has 17 residues. From germline, CDR1 is MNHNS and CDR2 SASEGT. The DNA for the CDR3 is TGTGCCAGCAGTGGCCCCACCGGGCAGGGATATGGGTCACCCCTCCACTTT. Its protein product is CASSGPTGQGYGSPLHF.

The chain is built from TRBV6-5 and TRBJ1-4; 7 bases fit TRBD1. There are 14 residues in the CDR3. Per the germline V gene, CDR1 is MNHEY and CDR2 is SVGAGI. V was clipped by 5 bases and J by 4 bases; unmatched bases: 4. The CDR3: CASSPGQFNEKLFF. The CDR3 DNA reads as TGTGCCAGCAGTCCGGGACAGTTTAATGAAAAACTGTTTTTT.

The rearrangement links TRBV30 to TRBJ2-2; D perhaps matches TRBD1 (6 bases). CDR1 GTSNPN and CDR2 SVGIG come from the germline V gene (reference sequence). V was trimmed by 4 bases and J by 2 bases, leaving 11 bases between them. The CDR3 is 14 residues long. CDR3 loop: CAWNGQRNTGELFF. CDR3 DNA sequence: TGTGCCTGGAATGGACAGCGAAACACCGGGGAGCTGTTTTTT.

The chain combines TRBV27 with TRBJ1-6; no definite D call. The CDR3 covers 12 residues. The V and J ends lost 1 base and 9 bases respectively, with 4 bases between them. Germline V lookup: CDR1 MNHEY, CDR2 SMNVEV (reference sequence). The DNA for the CDR3 is TGTGCCAGCAGTTTATTCGGTTCACCCCTCCACTTT. Translating gives CASSLFGSPLHF.

CDR3 sequence (DNA): TGTGCCAGCAGTTCCCACCCCGCCGGGGTAGATACGCAGTATTTT. It is translated as CASSSHPAGVDTQYF. This chain joins TRBV28 and TRBJ2-3; D possibly corresponds to TRBD2 (5 bases). V was cut by 4 bases and J by 5 bases, with 16 bases left in between. Germline-derived CDR1 and CDR2 are MDHEN and SYDVKM. CDR3 size: 15 residues.

This clone was counted a few times. The CDR3 DNA reads TGCGCCAGCAGCCAAGATCCGGGTCCCAGGGGTACCCAGTACTTC. Encoded protein: CASSQDPGPRGTQYF. V gene TRBV4-3 combines with J gene TRBJ2-5, with D tentatively TRBD1 (6 bases). The CDR3 runs 15 residues. The germline gives CDR1 LGHNA, CDR2 YSLEER. V gave up 0 bases and J gave up 8 bases, with 16 bases separating them.

The chain joins TRBV6-5 to TRBJ1-5; D is undetermined. This CDR3 has 15 residues. Trimming took off 4 bases at V and 6 bases at J, with 16 bases between the two ends. Germline values: CDR1 MNHEY, CDR2 SVGAGI. CDR3 coding DNA: TGTGCCAGCAGTTTACTCGGGGTTGGAGGTCAGCCCCAGCATTTT. Amino acid sequence: CASSLLGVGGQPQHF.

The chain joins TRBV7-2 to TRBJ2-7; D perhaps matches TRBD1 (6 bases). V lost 6 bases and J 3 bases, leaving 12 bases between the germline ends. The CDR3 spans 13 residues. CDR1 SGHTA and CDR2 FQGNSA come from the germline V gene. The CDR3 region is CASSTGISYEQYF. CDR3 nucleotides: TGTGCCAGCAGTACAGGGATTAGCTACGAGCAGTACTTC.

This chain uses TRBV19 with TRBJ2-7, with a tentative D call TRBD2 (5 bases). CDR1 and CDR2 (germline): LNHDA, SQIVND (reference sequence). There are 13 residues in the CDR3. Deletions cut 3 bases from V and 1 base from J, with 7 bases between. The CDR3 sequence: CASSMSGSYEQYF. CDR3 DNA: TGTGCCAGTAGTATGAGCGGATCCTACGAGCAGTACTTC.

The rearrangement joins TRBV7-3 to TRBJ2-7; 7 nucleotides agree with TRBD1. V trimming: 5 bases; J trimming: 0 bases; junction bases outside the gene matches: 4. This CDR3 is built from 14 residues. Germline V gene data show CDR1 as SGHTA and CDR2 as FQGTGA. The CDR3 protein is CASSVTGFSYEQYF. DNA for the CDR3: TGTGCCAGCAGCGTGACAGGGTTCTCCTACGAGCAGTACTTC.

This chain joins TRBV27 and TRBJ1-6; 8 nucleotides line up with TRBD1. The CDR3 length is 15 residues. In germline, CDR1 is MNHEY, CDR2 SMNVEV (reference sequence). The V and J ends lost 5 bases and 3 bases, in that order; junction bases with no gene match: 3. In DNA, the CDR3 is TGTGCCAGCAGTAGGACAGGGTTCTATAATTCACCCCTCCACTTT. This sequence encodes CASSRTGFYNSPLHF.

The chain couples TRBV19 to TRBJ1-4; TRBD1 is a possible D gene (5 bases). This CDR3 comprises 17 residues. Trimming removed 0 bases from V and 0 bases from J, with 11 bases in between. In germline, CDR1 is LNHDA, CDR2 SQIVND (reference sequence). Here the CDR3 reads CASSIEGGAATNEKLFF. CDR3 in DNA: TGTGCCAGTAGTATAGAGGGGGGTGCCGCAACTAATGAAAAACTGTTTTTT.

The gene calls are TRBV5-6 and TRBJ1-1, with TRBD1 matching over 7 bases. This CDR3 comprises 13 residues. CDR1 and CDR2 from the germline V gene are SGHDT and YYEEEE. J gave up 2 bases and V 10 bases, and 8 bases lay outside the gene matches. The CDR3 sequence: CAGSQGTNTEAFF. The CDR3 coding sequence is TGTGCCGGCTCACAGGGGACAAACACTGAAGCTTTCTTT. Variable domain in full (rest from reference TRBV5-6 and TRBJ1-1): DAGVTQSPTHLIKTRGQQVTLRCSPKSGHDTVSWYQQALGQGPQFIFQYYEEEERQRGNFPDRFSGHQFPNYSSELNVNALLLGDSALYLCAGSQGTNTEAFFGQGTRLTVV.

This chain's CDR3 is CASSFDRGVSYEQYF. CDR3 bases: TGTGCCAGCAGCTTCGACAGGGGGGTGTCCTACGAGCAGTACTTC. The rearrangement uses TRBV7-2 and TRBJ2-7, with 9 bases lining up with TRBD1. V dropped 3 bases and J dropped 1; count of bases not matched to a gene: 4. Germline CDR1 reads SGHTA; CDR2 reads FQGNSA. The CDR3 is 15 residues long.

The chain combines TRBV19 with TRBJ1-1, with D maybe TRBD1 (5 bases). Germline V lookup: CDR1 LNHDA, CDR2 SQIVND (reference sequence). The CDR3 runs 13 residues. V lost 5 bases, J lost 3 bases, and 10 bases lay in between. Here the CDR3 DNA reads TGTGCCAGTAGTCCCAGCAGGGACACTGAAGCTTTCTTT. It encodes CASSPSRDTEAFF.

The chain is built from TRBV29-1 and TRBJ1-1; TRBD1 might be the D (5 bases). V was cut by 7 bases and J by 3 bases, with 9 bases left in between. Germline V CDR1 and CDR2: SQVTM, ANQGSEA. This CDR3 comprises 11 residues. For the CDR3, the DNA is TGCAGCGGAGACAGATACACTGAAGCTTTCTTT. This encodes CSGDRYTEAFF.

The rearrangement joins TRBV2 to TRBJ2-7; no definite D call. The V end lost 4 bases, the J end lost 4 bases, and 5 bases lay between the germline ends. The CDR3 is made up of 11 amino acids. CDR1 is SNHLY and CDR2 is FYNNEI in the germline V gene. This CDR3 reads CASSGQYEQYF. The DNA of the CDR3 is TGTGCCAGCAGTGGGCAGTACGAGCAGTACTTC.

The chain couples TRBV20-1 to TRBJ2-7, with D unresolved. The CDR3 totals 15 residues. Trimming stripped 3 bases from V and 1 base from J, with 16 bases between. CDR1 DFQATT and CDR2 SNEGSKA come from the germline V gene (reference sequence). In DNA form, the CDR3 reads TGCAGTGCTAGTGTCCCGACTCAGATTTCCTACGAGCAGTACTTC. Translated, it gives CSASVPTQISYEQYF.

The chain uses TRBV5-1 and TRBJ2-3, with TRBD1 identical over 10 bases. CDR3 length equals 16 residues. J was trimmed by 5 bases and V by 0 bases; bases with no gene match: 6. The V gene's germline CDR1 is SGHRS and CDR2 YFSETQ. CDR3 coding DNA: TGCGCCAGCAGCTTGGGCGGGACAGGGGCGATAGATACGCAGTATTTT. Its protein product is CASSLGGTGAIDTQYF.

The CDR3 spells CASTDPRQGTNEKLFF. The CDR3 DNA sequence: TGTGCCAGCACCGACCCTCGACAGGGAACTAATGAAAAACTGTTTTTT. V usage is TRBV2 and J usage is TRBJ1-4, with 7 bases matching TRBD1. This CDR3 region has 16 residues. V lost 7 bases and J lost 1; bases outside the gene matches: 9. Germline V gives CDR1 SNHLY, CDR2 FYNNEI.

This sequence joins TRBV12-5 and TRBJ1-3, with unresolved D. The CDR3 is 12 amino acids. Looked up from germline, CDR1 is LGHNT and CDR2 is FRNRAP. V gave up 10 bases and J gave up 3 bases, with 10 bases separating them. The CDR3 DNA reads as TGTGCTACGGGGTACGATGGAAACACCATATATTTT. Translating it yields CATGYDGNTIYF.